Sequencing of this T cell receptor (beta chain) was carried out in a study of beta chain features in type 1 diabetes. Investigators reverse transcribed all isolated RNA, so they sequenced expressed TCRB transcripts. Libraries were prepared by immunoSEQ multiplex PCR; TCRdb keeps only in-frame clonotypes and omits some of them. The sample includes 150,000 to 200,000 clones, roughly 65% of them seen just once. Overall study findings and caveats: Within each of all four CD4+ subsets, Type 1 diabetes patients had TCRB CDR3s that were moderately but significantly shorter.

The table lists this clone with a few counts. The target antigen is unknown. The material sequenced was naive CD4+ T cells from blood. The sequence was collected from a man aged 25 to 40 with type 1 diabetes.

The CDR3 bases are TGCAGCGTTGAGGACGAGAACTACGAGCAGTACTTC. It yields the protein CSVEDENYEQYF. The chain carries TRBV29-1 and TRBJ2-7; D ambiguous. The V end lost 3 bases, the J end lost 3 bases, and 9 bases lay between the germline ends. Germline lookup yields CDR1 SQVTM and CDR2 ANQGSEA. This CDR3 region has 12 residues.